The present TCR beta chain was sequenced within a study of breast tumors, draining lymph nodes, adjacent tissues. Many counts were recorded for this clonotype. What it recognizes is unknown. TCRdb re-analysed the multiplex PCR reads in MiXCR, keeping a single row per CDR3 protein. The sample includes about 200,000 distinct CDR3 sequences, around 33% of them seen just once. The germline gives CDR1 SGHRS, CDR2 YFSETQ. Between the trimmed V and J ends, which lost 0 bases and 6 bases, there was a span of 12 bases. This CDR3 comprises 14 residues. The lymph nodes were axillary draining lymph nodes from breast cancer patients. Broader study findings: Tumor TCR diversity was below lymph nodes but above nontumor tissue. Data only fit, rather than demonstrated, lymph node origin of most tumor T cells.

This clonotype was sampled from a female donor with breast cancer. Some clones in this sample may be carry-over from other donors' samples. V gene TRBV5-1 combines with J gene TRBJ1-2, with D possibly matching TRBD1 (5 bases). The sample comprised axillary lymph node tissue. The chain's CDR3 is CASSLVQGGDGYTF. CDR3 in DNA: TGCGCCAGCAGCTTGGTTCAGGGAGGGGATGGCTACACCTTC.